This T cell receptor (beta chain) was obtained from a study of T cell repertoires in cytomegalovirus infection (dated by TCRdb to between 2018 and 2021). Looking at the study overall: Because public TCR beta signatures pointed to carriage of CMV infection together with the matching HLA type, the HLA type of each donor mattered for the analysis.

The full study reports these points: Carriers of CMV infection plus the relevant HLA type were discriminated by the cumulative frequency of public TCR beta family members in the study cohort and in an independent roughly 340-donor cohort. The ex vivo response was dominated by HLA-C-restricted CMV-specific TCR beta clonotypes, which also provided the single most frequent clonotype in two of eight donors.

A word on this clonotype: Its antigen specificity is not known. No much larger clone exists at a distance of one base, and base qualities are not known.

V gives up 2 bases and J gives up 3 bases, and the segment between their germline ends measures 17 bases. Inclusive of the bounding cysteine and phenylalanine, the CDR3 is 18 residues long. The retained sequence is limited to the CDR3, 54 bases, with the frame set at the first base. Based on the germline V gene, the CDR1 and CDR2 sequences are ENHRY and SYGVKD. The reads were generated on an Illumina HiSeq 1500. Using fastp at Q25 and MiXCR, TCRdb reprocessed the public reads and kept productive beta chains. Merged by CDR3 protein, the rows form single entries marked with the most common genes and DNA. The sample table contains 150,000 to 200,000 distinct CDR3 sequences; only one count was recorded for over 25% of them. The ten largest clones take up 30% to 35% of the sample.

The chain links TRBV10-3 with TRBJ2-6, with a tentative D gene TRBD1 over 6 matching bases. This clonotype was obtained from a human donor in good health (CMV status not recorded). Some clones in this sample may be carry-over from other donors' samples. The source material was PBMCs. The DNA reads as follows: TGTGCCATCAGTGAGGTACAGGGCACTTCCATTGGGGCCAACGTCCTGACTTTC. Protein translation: CAISEVQGTSIGANVLTF.